This TCR beta chain appears in the sequencing data of a study of radiotherapy plus CTLA-4 blockade in lung cancer. The study's findings and limits: Researchers report tumor-derived TCR clones expanding in blood after radiotherapy plus ipilimumab.

About this clone: Its antigen is still unknown.

CDR3 size: 13 residues. V trimming: 2 bases; J trimming: 3 bases; junction bases outside the gene matches: 1. The germline V gene has CDR1 SEHNR and CDR2 FQNEAQ (reference sequence). Sequencing used immunoSEQ multiplex PCR; TCRdb keeps in-frame clones, though not all of them. Of roughly 62,000 clones listed, 60% to 80% are singletons. The sequence was collected from a human donor with non-small cell lung cancer who had a complete response to radiotherapy plus ipilimumab. The sequencing here drew on peripheral blood, taken from a patient treated with radiotherapy plus ipilimumab. The V and J genes are TRBV7-9 and TRBJ2-7, with 7 bases lining up with TRBD1. CDR3 sequence reads: CASSLQGDYEQYF. CDR3 bases: TGTGCCAGCAGCTTACAGGGGGACTACGAGCAGTACTTC. The whole variable domain, filled in from reference TRBV7-9 and TRBJ2-7, reads DTGVSQNPRHKITKRGQNVTFRCDPISEHNRLYWYRQTLGQGPEFLTYFQNEAQLEKSRLLSDRFSAERPKGSFSTLEIQRTEQGDSAMYLCASSLQGDYEQYFGPGTRLTVT.